Included here is one TCR beta chain sequence, with context. The antigen it binds to is not known. The record has no base qualities; no much larger clone is one base away. CD4+ T cells from unexposed donors were collected before the COVID-19 pandemic (2011-2018). Naive and memory CD4+ T cells were separated from cryopreserved PBMCs by CD4 enrichment followed by EasySep naive CD4+ T cell enrichment. The leukapheresis product used for the unexposed donors was purchased from a commercial source. Ficoll-Paque PLUS gradient centrifugation was used to isolate PBMCs from leukapheresis product or whole blood. PBMCs were either used fresh in the expansion assay or cryopreserved at -140 degrees C. The QIAamp Micro DNA Kit was used to extract genomic DNA from the CD4+ T cells. The data stem from a study of CD4 T cells in relation to SARS-CoV-2 and coronaviruses (dated by TCRdb to the early 2020s). Regarding the study in general: Using patient-derived lymphoblastoid cell lines, the shared crossreactive spike epitopes were mapped to their HLA restriction. At the level of individual TCR clonotypes, the study evaluated whether memory CD4+ T cells crossreact between the spike proteins of SARS-CoV-2 and those of common cold coronaviruses. The Adaptive Biotechnologies TCR-sequencing kit was used to sequence samples from three pre-COVID donors and the naive versus memory experiments, whereas other data were Illumina-based. For other donors in the study, expansion assays were sequenced with a different, Illumina-based TCR-beta assay.

CDR1 and CDR2 are drawn from the germline V gene (reference sequence): MNHNY, SVGAGI. The CDR3 runs 12 amino acids, cysteine and phenylalanine included. Only CDR3 DNA is held: 36 bases, read in frame from base 1. The germline V end is reduced by 5 bases and the J end by 7 bases; junction bases left unmatched: 2. Summary of the overall study and its limitations: The study was constrained by small numbers of patients and of tested TCRs. Sequencing naive versus memory cells indicated that the assay picks up memory recall responses, not primary responses primed during culture. No donor contributed both pre-pandemic and post-infection samples, which limited tracing the source of pre-existing responses. Crossreactivity analysis was centred on spike protein, so crossreactivity against other viral proteins was not assessed. In roughly two thirds of donors, memory CD4+ clonotypes turned up that crossrecognized SARS-CoV-2 and at least one common cold coronavirus spike. Crossreactive clones showed significantly weaker SARS-CoV-2-driven expansion than monoreactive clones, consistent with antigenic imprinting.

Deep-resolution immunoSEQ TCR-beta sequencing was performed on DNA from uncultured naive and memory CD4+ T cells. Per the authors' processing: During preprocessing, nonproductive sequences were removed, along with CDR3s that did not begin with C, did not end with F or W, or were shorter than 7 amino acids. Cultured and uncultured naive and memory CD4+ repertoires were searched for previously identified spike- and CEF-reactive CDR3s. Pairwise Levenshtein distance, computed with the stringdist R package after three terminal residues were trimmed from each end, was used as the measure of CDR3 homology. The source is immuneACCESS, and TCRdb retained only in-frame sequences with V and J called. Part of the clones is not carried over; for the studies checked, unresolved V genes explain less than half of this, and the remainder is unexplained. The DNA gave D and trimming, while V, J and clone size come from that table. This sample is represented by around 65,000 clones; over 70% of them were singletons. The top ten hold more than 1.5% of the sample.

Specimen: memory CD4+ T cells from PBMCs. The sample's cell subset or site label, in plain terms: memory (non-naive) CD4+ T cells. This sequence was found in a human donor in good health. The chain is assembled from TRBV6-6 and TRBJ1-5; 7 junctional bases match TRBD1. The DNA is TGTGCCAGCAGTGACAGGGCGCAGCCCCAGCATTTT. This encodes CASSDRAQPQHF.